This T cell receptor (beta chain) was identified in a study of graft-versus-host responses after intestinal transplantation. Study-level information: Each patient got anti-thymocyte globulin induction, then tacrolimus and steroids for two to four years. Study findings and constraints: Some GvH clones appeared in ileal mucosa or blood before recipient bone marrow.

Proliferating CFSE-low CD3+CD4+ and CD3+CD8+ responders were sorted post-reaction. Assay used: immunoSEQ multiplex PCR; TCRdb lists only in-frame clones, some missing. The table includes tens of thousands of clones, 55% to 70% detected once. Germline loops: CDR1 SGHTA, CDR2 FQGNSA. The CDR3 sequence is 17 residues long. The V end lost 5 bases, the J end lost 4 bases, and 21 bases lay between the germline ends. The rearrangement links TRBV7-2 to TRBJ1-3; possible D gene TRBD1, 6 bases. The sample here was alloreactive CD4+ T cells from a mixed lymphocyte reaction culture, taken before intestinal transplant. Subset here: CFSE-low proliferating T cells sorted from roughly six-day pre-transplant mixed lymphocyte reaction (GvH or HvG direction). This TCR came from a human patient who received an intestinal transplant. CDR3 bases: TGTGCCAGCAGCCCTTCAACAGGGTGGGCTTGGGGAAACACCATATATTTT. It yields the protein CASSPSTGWAWGNTIYF.